The 17 T cell receptor beta chains below come from one sample, sequenced in a study of CD8+CD57+ T cells in acquired aplastic anemia (dated by TCRdb to 2016 to 2019). The instrument was an Illumina HiSeq 2000. TCR beta VDJ combination and CDR3 sequence profiling used genomic DNA as the template. TCRdb trimmed public reads at Q25 via fastp, called clones via MiXCR and kept in-frame beta chains. Under each unique CDR3 protein, matching rows form one entry showing the most common genes and DNA. Within this sample are just over 40,000 distinct CDR3 sequences, with about 60% of them counted one time only. The leading ten clones occupy just under 60% of the sample. Expansion of CD8+CD57+ cells had been shown by flow cytometry in the patients chosen for sequencing. Sequences were obtained from sorted CD4+, CD8+, or CD8+CD57+ T cells (not recorded which) from PBMCs. Source of these receptors: a human donor with aplastic anemia.

V usage is TRBV15 and J usage is TRBJ2-5, with D unresolved. Germline CDR1 LNHNV, CDR2 YYDKDF (reference sequence). The CDR3 runs 16 residues. Trimming shortened V by 2 bases and J by 1 base, and 14 bases separated the two germline ends. The DNA of the CDR3 is TGTGCCACCAGCAGAATGACATTCGGGCTCCAAGAGACCCAGTACTTC. Amino acids: CATSRMTFGLQETQYF.

This clonotype was seen a handful of times. The chain joins TRBV11-1 to TRBJ2-7; TRBD2 matches 8 bases. Germline values: CDR1 SGHAT, CDR2 FQDESV (reference sequence). This CDR3 is 16 amino acids long. Trimming removed 5 bases from V and 1 base from J; junction bases left unmatched: 10. DNA of the CDR3: TGTGCCAGCAGCGCGCCACCGGGACTAGTTTCCTACGAGCAGTACTTC. Residues: CASSAPPGLVSYEQYF.

This clonotype was seen many times. The V call is TRBV6-4, the J call TRBJ2-3; TRBD2 matches at 7 bases. CDR1 is MRHNA and CDR2 is SNTAGT in the germline V gene. This CDR3 comprises 15 residues. V gave up 0 bases and J gave up 4 bases; unmatched junction bases: 4. The DNA of the CDR3 is TGTGCCAGCAGTGACTCCGCGGGGGTGGCAGATACGCAGTATTTT. It specifies CASSDSAGVADTQYF.

This chain links TRBV25-1 with TRBJ2-1; 7 positions match TRBD1. Per germline, CDR1 MGHDK and CDR2 SYGVNS. This CDR3 comprises 10 residues. J was trimmed by 8 bases and V by 9 bases; bases with no gene match: 1. CDR3 residues: CARGGHEQFF. CDR3 sequence (DNA): TGTGCCAGAGGGGGCCATGAGCAGTTCTTC.

This clonotype was observed once. The chain uses TRBV25-1 and TRBJ2-7; D might be TRBD1 or TRBD2, each matching 5 bases. The CDR3 extends over 12 amino acids. Germline CDR1 reads MGHDK; CDR2 reads SYGVNS. CDR3 protein: CATGTTSYEQYF. For the CDR3, the DNA is TGTGCTACCGGGACGACCTCCTACGAGCAGTACTTC.

The gene calls are TRBV10-3 and TRBJ2-1, with a tentative D call TRBD2 (5 bases). The CDR3 is made up of 15 amino acids. From germline, CDR1 is ENHRY and CDR2 SYGVKD. Trimming shortened V by 7 bases and J by 5 bases, and 18 bases separated the two germline ends. CDR3: CAITREGLKNNEQFF. CDR3 nucleotide sequence: TGTGCCATCACGAGAGAGGGCCTTAAGAACAATGAGCAGTTCTTC.

Concerning this clonotype itself: One end of the junction varies from germline; a read error may be responsible. The chain uses TRBV20-1 and TRBJ2-1, with 8 bases fitting TRBD1. The CDR3 loop spans 13 amino acids. Germline CDR1 reads DFQATT; CDR2 reads SNEGSKA (reference sequence). The CDR3: CSASDRDPYEQFF. CDR3 sequence (DNA): TGCAGTGCTTCGGACAGGGACCCTTACGAGCAGTTTTTC.

There are a few counts of this clonotype. Since a much larger clone is just one base distant, this may be a read error. The CDR3 DNA reads as TGTGCCAGCAGCACCGGGGCAGGGGGGTACGGCACTGAAGCTTTCTTT. Translated: CASSTGAGGYGTEAFF. J is TRBJ1-1 and V is TRBV11-1, with 7 positions matching TRBD1. There are 16 residues in the CDR3. The germline V gene has CDR1 SGHAT and CDR2 FQDESV (reference sequence). V dropped 5 bases and J dropped 4; count of bases not matched to a gene: 13.

In this sample, this clonotype turned up a few times. Germline and junction disagree at one end, which may indicate a read error. V and J are TRBV7-9 and TRBJ2-1, with 10 nucleotides matching TRBD2. CDR3 size: 13 residues. In germline, CDR1 is SEHNR, CDR2 FQNEAQ (reference sequence). The CDR3 nucleotides read TGTGCCAGCAGCCTAGCGGGGGATAATGAGCAGTTCTTC. Translating it yields CASSLAGDNEQFF.

V is TRBV29-1 and J is TRBJ1-1; D possibly corresponds to TRBD1 (5 bases). The ends were cut back, 3 bases at V and 6 bases at J, with 8 bases in the middle. There are 11 residues in the CDR3. Germline V gene lookup returns CDR1 SQVTM and CDR2 ANQGSEA. As DNA, the CDR3 is TGCAGCGTTGACAGGGACTCTGAAGCTTTCTTT. This codes for CSVDRDSEAFF.

This clonotype was detected a few times. V and J are TRBV10-3 and TRBJ2-5; no firm D call. Deletions cut 3 bases from V and 0 bases from J, with 5 bases between. This CDR3 has 13 amino acids. Germline V gives CDR1 ENHRY, CDR2 SYGVKD. DNA of the CDR3: TGTGCCATCAGTGACCAGTACCAAGAGACCCAGTACTTC. Its protein product is CAISDQYQETQYF.

Concerning this clonotype: Given the absence of the conserved phenylalanine or tryptophan at the CDR3 end, a read error is likely. This chain connects TRBV4-1 to TRBJ1-6, with unresolved D. Germline CDR1 and CDR2: MGHRA and YSYEKL. The CDR3 spans 15 residues. Written as DNA, the CDR3 is TGCACCAGCAGCCAGGATGGTACGGTAAATTCACCCCTCCACTCT. It is translated as CTSSQDGTVNSPLHS.

V gene TRBV25-1 combines with J gene TRBJ1-2; 7 bases agree with TRBD1. This CDR3 region has 17 residues. CDR1 and CDR2 (germline): MGHDK, SYGVNS. The V gene end was trimmed by 2 bases and the J gene end by 3 bases; junction bases not matched to a gene: 12. CDR3 loop: CASSEIKRQGGYYGYTF. The CDR3 nucleotides are TGTGCCAGCAGTGAAATAAAGAGGCAGGGGGGATACTATGGCTACACCTTC.

The chain is built from TRBV20-1 and TRBJ1-5; D is possibly TRBD1 (5 bases). Germline V gives CDR1 DFQATT, CDR2 SNEGSKA (reference sequence). The CDR3 is 11 amino acids. Deletions cut 3 bases from V and 11 bases from J, with 11 bases between. This chain's CDR3 is CSASQGHAQHF. The CDR3 DNA reads TGCAGTGCTAGTCAGGGTCATGCCCAGCATTTT.

The chain recombines TRBV10-3 with TRBJ2-7; D gene ambiguous. Per the germline V gene, CDR1 is ENHRY and CDR2 is SYGVKD. Trimming left V 7 bases short and J 5 bases short, with 9 bases between. The CDR3 has 11 residues. CDR3: CAIKGMNEQYF. CDR3 DNA sequence: TGTGCCATCAAGGGTATGAACGAGCAGTACTTC.

The J gene is TRBJ2-3, the V gene TRBV5-1, with D uncertain. The CDR3 is 15 amino acids. Germline V lookup: CDR1 SGHRS, CDR2 YFSETQ. Trimming took 3 bases from V and 0 from J, leaving 11 bases between them. The CDR3 nucleotides are TGCGCCAGCAGCTCCAGGTTGGGGAGCACAGATACGCAGTATTTT. This sequence encodes CASSSRLGSTDTQYF. The complete variable domain, with remaining parts taken from reference TRBV5-1 and TRBJ2-3, reads KAGVTQTPRYLIKTRGQQVTLSCSPISGHRSVSWYQQTPGQGLQFLFEYFSETQRNKGNFPGRFSGRQFSNSRSEMNVSTLELGDSALYLCASSSRLGSTDTQYFGPGTRLTVL.

This clonotype is deemed large. The chain is built from TRBV19 and TRBJ2-7, with D possibly matching TRBD1 (8 bases). The germline V gene has CDR1 LNHDA and CDR2 SQIVND (reference sequence). The CDR3 length is 13 residues. V was cut by 5 bases and J by 7 bases, with 15 bases left in between. The CDR3 sequence: CASSQQGGEEQYF. DNA for the CDR3: TGTGCCAGTAGTCAACAGGGGGGGGAAGAGCAGTACTTC.